Each of the 9 T cell receptor beta chains below was sequenced from the same sample in a study of blood T cell repertoires in COVID-19 (dated by TCRdb to the early 2020s). Receptor amplification or capture employed the immunoSEQ multiplex PCR assay. TCRdb took this table from immuneACCESS and kept in-frame rearrangements with V and J called. Such tables lack part of the clones; where checked against another copy, unresolved V genes explain under half of the gap, and the rest is unexplained. The sample table shows some 170,000 clones, and 65% to 85% are seen once. The ten largest make up 5.5% to 8% of the sample. The sequenced material came from peripheral blood. Receptors were obtained from a woman in her thirties or forties with COVID-19, enrolled during active disease.

J is TRBJ1-2 and V is TRBV21-1; the D call TRBD1 from the table was never checked on the DNA. TRBV21-1 is designated a pseudogene. The CDR3 contains 12 residues. CDR3 in DNA: TGTGCCAGCAGCAACAGGGTCTCTGGCTACACCTTC. Protein product: CASSNRVSGYTF.

This clone has only a few counts. V and J are TRBV11-3 and TRBJ2-3; TRBD2 is a possible D gene (6 bases). The CDR3 is 16 residues long. CDR1 and CDR2 from the germline V gene are SGHNT and YENEEA. Trimming removed 5 bases at V and 0 bases at J, with 15 bases between. CDR3 region: CASSPGTQYSTDTQYF. As DNA, the CDR3 is TGTGCCAGCAGCCCCGGGACTCAGTATAGCACAGATACGCAGTATTTT.

V and J are TRBV10-2 and TRBJ1-2, with a weak D call TRBD1 (6 bases). Trimming took 0 bases from V and 5 from J, leaving 16 bases between them. This CDR3 contains 16 residues. The germline V gene has CDR1 WSHSY and CDR2 SAAADI. CDR3 nucleotides: TGCGCCAGCAGTGAGTCGTTTGGGGGGGGCTTGTATGGCTACACCTTC. The encoded protein is CASSESFGGGLYGYTF.

The chain recombines TRBV7-3 with TRBJ2-2, with D maybe TRBD1 (6 bases). This CDR3 region has 16 residues. In germline, CDR1 is SGHTA, CDR2 FQGTGA. V was shortened by 0 bases and J by 4 bases, with 12 bases between the two germline ends. The chain's CDR3 is CASSLTGAGFTGELFF. CDR3 coding DNA: TGTGCCAGCAGCTTAACGGGGGCAGGTTTCACCGGGGAGCTGTTTTTT.

The genes are TRBV10-2 and TRBJ2-3, with 10 bases matching TRBD2. The trim removed 6 bases at V and 4 bases at J, leaving 25 bases unmatched. Germline CDR1 and CDR2: WSHSY and SAAADI. This CDR3 region has 21 residues. The CDR3 is CASSRTYRGRTSGTLPDTQYF. Here the CDR3 DNA reads TGCGCCAGCAGCCGAACGTATAGGGGACGAACTAGCGGGACCCTCCCAGATACGCAGTATTTT.

The chain employs TRBV15 and TRBJ1-5; tentative D call: TRBD1 (6 bases). Germline-derived CDR1 and CDR2 are LNHNV and YYDKDF (reference sequence). Trimming pared 3 bases from V and 6 bases from J, leaving 9 bases between. This CDR3 contains 13 residues. This chain's CDR3 is CATSRLQGQPQHF. The CDR3, as DNA: TGTGCCACCAGCAGGTTACAGGGTCAGCCCCAGCATTTT.

Details on this clone: The germline gene is not matched at one end of the junction; a read error may be the cause. J is TRBJ2-1 and V is TRBV19; D perhaps matches TRBD2 (5 bases). The CDR3 consists of 13 residues. Germline CDR1 and CDR2: LNHDA and SQIVND (reference sequence). CDR3 residues: CASSIDSRGLTLF. CDR3 sequence (DNA): TGTGCCAGTAGTATAGATTCCCGAGGGCTAACGCTCTTC.

This clone was recorded only once. The J gene is TRBJ2-7, the V gene TRBV7-2; tentative D call: TRBD1 (5 bases). The CDR3 spans 14 residues. V lost 1 base and J 2 bases, leaving 9 bases between the germline ends. Germline V CDR1 and CDR2: SGHTA, FQGNSA. The CDR3 nucleotides read TGTGCCAGCAGCTTAGTTAAGGGGCCCTACGAGCAGTACTTC. Its translation is CASSLVKGPYEQYF.

This rearrangement joins TRBV3-1 (or the pseudogene TRBV3-2) to TRBJ2-2; D is uncertain. The CDR3 has 14 residues. V lost 2 bases, J lost 7 bases, and 11 bases lay in between. Per germline, CDR1 LGHDT and CDR2 YNNKEL (reference sequence). In DNA, the CDR3 is TGTGCCAGCAGCCAAAATGGCATTGGCGGGGAGCTGTTTTTT. Translating it yields CASSQNGIGGELFF.